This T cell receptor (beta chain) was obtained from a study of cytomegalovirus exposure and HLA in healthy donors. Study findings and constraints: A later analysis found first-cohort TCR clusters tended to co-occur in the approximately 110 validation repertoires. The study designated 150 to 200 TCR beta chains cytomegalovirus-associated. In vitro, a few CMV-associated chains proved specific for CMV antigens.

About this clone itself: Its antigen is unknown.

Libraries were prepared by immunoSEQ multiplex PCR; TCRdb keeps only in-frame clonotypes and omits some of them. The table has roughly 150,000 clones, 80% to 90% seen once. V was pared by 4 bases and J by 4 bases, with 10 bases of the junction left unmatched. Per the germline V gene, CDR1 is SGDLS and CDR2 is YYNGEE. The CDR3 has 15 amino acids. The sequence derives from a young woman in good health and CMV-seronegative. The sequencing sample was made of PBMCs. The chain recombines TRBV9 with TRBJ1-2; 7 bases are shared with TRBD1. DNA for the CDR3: TGTGCCAGCAGCTTCGCCGAGGGGGCTGGCTATGGCTACACCTTC. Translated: CASSFAEGAGYGYTF.